Each of the 18 T cell receptor beta chains below was sequenced from the same sample in a study of early T cells in non-severe SARS-CoV-2 infection. MiXCR, run by TCRdb on the 5' RACE reads, gives a single entry per CDR3 protein. The sample records about 28,000 distinct CDR3 sequences, about 4.3% being singletons. The sample was whole blood, taken at baseline. The receptor source for this set is an adult who was a healthcare worker with PCR-confirmed SARS-CoV-2 infection or an uninfected control (not recorded which).

This clonotype was recorded many times. The genes are TRBV15 and TRBJ2-4, with a tentative D call TRBD1 (5 bases). There are 14 residues in the CDR3. V was cut by 3 bases and J by 0 bases, with 6 bases left in between. Germline V gene sequence: CDR1 LNHNV, CDR2 YYDKDF (reference sequence). For the CDR3, the DNA is TGTGCCACCAGCAGTCAGGGAGCCAAAAACATTCAGTACTTC. Encoded protein: CATSSQGAKNIQYF.

This clonotype was recorded at least ten times. The chain joins TRBV14 to TRBJ2-7; 7 bases match TRBD1. This CDR3 region has 13 residues. Germline CDR1 is SGHDN and CDR2 is FVKESK. The trim removed 4 bases at V and 6 bases at J, leaving 6 bases unmatched. CDR3 amino acids: CASSPRQGGEQYF. Here the CDR3 DNA reads TGTGCCAGCAGCCCCCGACAGGGTGGCGAGCAGTACTTC.

The sample holds many counts of this clonotype. This chain joins TRBV29-1 and TRBJ1-1, with 7 nucleotides matching TRBD1. The V gene's germline CDR1 is SQVTM and CDR2 ANQGSEA. The CDR3 sequence is 14 residues long. V shed 6 bases and J 0 bases; nucleotides not matched to a gene: 7. CDR3 DNA sequence: TGCAGCGTCTACAGGGGCGGGGTGAACACTGAAGCTTTCTTT. Protein sequence: CSVYRGGVNTEAFF.

This clonotype was observed many times. The CDR3 nucleotides read TGTGCCAGCAGCTTGGGGACAGTCCAAGAGACCCAGTACTTC. Protein product: CASSLGTVQETQYF. The chain recombines TRBV7-9 with TRBJ2-5; 7 positions match TRBD1. The CDR3 covers 14 residues. V lost 3 bases and J lost 1; bases outside the gene matches: 2. The germline gives CDR1 SEHNR, CDR2 FQNEAQ (reference sequence).

The table lists this clonotype with a few counts. A much larger clone differs from this one at a single base, so this may be a read error. The V gene is TRBV7-8, the J gene TRBJ2-7, with no clear D. The CDR3 extends over 14 amino acids. Germline assignment: CDR1 SGHVS and CDR2 FQNEAQ. The CDR3 loop reads CASCLHLGTYEQYF. As DNA, the CDR3 is TGTGCCAGCTGCTTACATCTGGGAACCTACGAGCAGTACTTC.

This clonotype occurred many times. The chain employs TRBV27 and TRBJ1-1, with a weak D call TRBD1 (5 bases). V lost 2 bases and J lost 6, with 13 bases in between. CDR1 is MNHEY, CDR2 SMNVEV, per germline (reference sequence). There are 14 residues in the CDR3. CDR3 nucleotide sequence: TGTGCCAGCAGTTTACCCATATCGGGGGCTGAAGCTTTCTTT. Its protein product is CASSLPISGAEAFF.

This clonotype was observed many times. The V gene is TRBV20-1, the J gene TRBJ2-1; 11 bases line up with TRBD2. CDR3 size: 14 residues. V shed 5 bases and J 5 bases; nucleotides not matched to a gene: 5. Germline CDR1 is DFQATT and CDR2 is SNEGSKA (reference sequence). CDR3 amino acids: CSAPPGLADNEQFF. The DNA for the CDR3 is TGCAGTGCTCCCCCGGGACTAGCGGACAATGAGCAGTTCTTC.

The chain carries TRBV20-1 and TRBJ2-5; tentative D call: TRBD1 (6 bases). Between the trimmed V and J ends, which lost 3 bases and 0 bases, there was a span of 8 bases. The CDR3 is made up of 13 amino acids. Per germline, CDR1 DFQATT and CDR2 SNEGSKA (reference sequence). CDR3 in amino acids: CSARDRYQETQYF. The CDR3 coding sequence is TGCAGTGCTAGGGACAGATACCAAGAGACCCAGTACTTC.

This chain connects TRBV20-1 to TRBJ2-7; D possibly corresponds to TRBD1 (6 bases). V was clipped by 6 bases and J by 1 base, with 13 bases between them. The germline V gene has CDR1 DFQATT and CDR2 SNEGSKA (reference sequence). There are 13 residues in the CDR3. The CDR3 loop is CSARTGQSYEQYF. For the CDR3, the DNA is TGCAGTGCGAGGACGGGACAATCCTACGAGCAGTACTTC.

Ten or more counts support this clonotype. This chain links TRBV23-1 with TRBJ2-1; TRBD1 or TRBD2 may be the D gene (6 bases each). TRBV23-1 is known as an ORF, though its function is uncertain. V lost 3 bases and J lost 7, with 10 bases in between. The CDR3 sequence is 13 residues long. This CDR3 is CASSHIGGNEQFF. DNA for the CDR3: TGCGCCAGCAGTCACATAGGGGGGAATGAGCAGTTCTTC.

This clonotype came up many times. The rearrangement joins TRBV9 to TRBJ1-2; no clear D. Germline V gene sequence: CDR1 SGDLS, CDR2 YYNGEE. V was shortened by 2 bases and J by 4 bases, with 9 bases between the two germline ends. This CDR3 contains 13 residues. In DNA form, the CDR3 reads TGTGCCAGCAGCGTCGAGCCTAGCTATGGCTACACCTTC. As protein: CASSVEPSYGYTF.

This clonotype was seen a handful of times. The gene calls are TRBV7-6 and TRBJ1-4; TRBD1 might be the D (6 bases). Germline V lookup: CDR1 SGHVS, CDR2 FNYEAQ. The V end was cut by 6 bases, the J end by 10 bases, with 15 bases between. The CDR3 spans 13 residues. CDR3 protein: CASSQNREGKLFF. The CDR3 bases are TGTGCCAGCAGTCAAAACAGGGAAGGAAAACTGTTTTTT. The full variable domain, with the rest looked up from reference TRBV7-6 and TRBJ1-4, is GAGVSQSPRYKVTKRGQDVALRCDPISGHVSLYWYRQALGQGPEFLTYFNYEAQQDKSGLPNDRFSAERPEGSISTLTIQRTEQRDSAMYRCASSQNREGKLFFGSGTQLSVL.

This clonotype is classed as medium-sized. The chain carries TRBV20-1 and TRBJ2-7; D unresolved. The CDR3 consists of 17 residues. Trimming took off 1 base at V and 3 bases at J, with 22 bases between the two ends. Germline V gene lookup returns CDR1 DFQATT and CDR2 SNEGSKA (reference sequence). CDR3 region: CSARVGALSLVDYEQYF. In nucleotides, the CDR3 is TGCAGTGCTAGAGTGGGCGCCCTCTCTCTCGTGGACTACGAGCAGTACTTC.

This clonotype occurred many times. The chain uses TRBV30 and TRBJ2-5; maybe TRBD2 (6 bases). This CDR3 has 11 residues. Trimming removed 0 bases from V and 12 bases from J, with 11 bases in between. CDR1 GTSNPN and CDR2 SVGIG come from the germline V gene (reference sequence). DNA for the CDR3: TGTGCCTGGAGTGTAAATCGGAGGGAGTACTTC. It is translated as CAWSVNRREYF.

This clonotype was seen repeatedly, ten times or more. This rearrangement joins TRBV20-1 to TRBJ2-1; 8 bases align to TRBD2. Per the germline V gene, CDR1 is DFQATT and CDR2 is SNEGSKA (reference sequence). The CDR3 runs to 16 residues. V was pared by 0 bases and J by 5 bases, with 9 bases of the junction left unmatched. CDR3 coding DNA: TGCAGTGCTAGAGATCCCAGCGGGAGTTGGGACAATGAGCAGTTCTTC. This sequence encodes CSARDPSGSWDNEQFF.

This clonotype was picked up many times. This chain links TRBV19 with TRBJ2-3; 7 positions agree with TRBD1. Germline lookup yields CDR1 LNHDA and CDR2 SQIVND (reference sequence). The ends lost 3 bases at V and 1 base at J; junction bases unmatched: 10. CDR3 length equals 17 residues. The CDR3 loop reads CASSISPPGGGTDTQYF. The DNA of the CDR3 is TGTGCCAGTAGTATTTCCCCGCCAGGGGGTGGCACAGATACGCAGTATTTT.

This clonotype was found a few times. This chain joins TRBV7-2 and TRBJ2-5, with 8 bases that match TRBD1. CDR1 and CDR2 (germline): SGHTA, FQGNSA. Unmatched junction bases numbered 8, after V lost 5 bases and J lost 3 bases. CDR3 length equals 15 residues. CDR3 residues: CASSDRGRREETQYF. The CDR3 nucleotides are TGTGCCAGCAGCGACAGGGGTAGGAGGGAAGAGACCCAGTACTTC.

This clonotype was picked up many times. The chain is built from TRBV19 and TRBJ2-7, with 11 positions matching TRBD2. The germline gives CDR1 LNHDA, CDR2 SQIVND (reference sequence). Unmatched junction bases numbered 7, after V lost 5 bases and J lost 4 bases. There are 15 residues in the CDR3. The CDR3 loop is CASSRELAGVYEQYF. DNA of the CDR3: TGTGCCAGTAGTCGTGAACTAGCGGGGGTTTACGAGCAGTACTTC.